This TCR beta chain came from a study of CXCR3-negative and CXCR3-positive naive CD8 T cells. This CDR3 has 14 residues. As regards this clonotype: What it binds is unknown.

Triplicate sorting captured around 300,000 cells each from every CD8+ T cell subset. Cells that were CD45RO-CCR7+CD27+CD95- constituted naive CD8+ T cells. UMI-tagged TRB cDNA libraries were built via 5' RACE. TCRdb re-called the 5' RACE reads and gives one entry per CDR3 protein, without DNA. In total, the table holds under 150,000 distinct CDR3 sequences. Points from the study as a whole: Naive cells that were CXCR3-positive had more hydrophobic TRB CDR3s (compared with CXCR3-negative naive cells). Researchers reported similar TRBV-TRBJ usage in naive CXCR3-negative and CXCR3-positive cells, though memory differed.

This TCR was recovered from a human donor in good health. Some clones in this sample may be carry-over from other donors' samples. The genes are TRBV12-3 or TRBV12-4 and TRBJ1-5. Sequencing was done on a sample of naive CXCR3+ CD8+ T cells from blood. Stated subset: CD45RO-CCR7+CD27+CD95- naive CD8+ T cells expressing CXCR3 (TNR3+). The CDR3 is CASSLDFSNQPQHF.